Sequencing of this TCR beta chain was carried out in a study of naive and memory T cell subsets listed by TCRdb under 2017. Study-level background: The study applied an open-source, UMI-based TCR alpha and beta sequencing pipeline to sorted naive and memory peripheral blood T cell subsets. The functional CMV T cell responses agreed completely with IgG serology results. RNA was DNase-treated and reverse transcribed with TCR constant-region primers, mostly using SuperScript III.

From the second PCR step onward, the TCR alpha chain libraries and the TCR beta chain libraries were amplified separately. To determine each donor's CMV status, fresh PBMCs were stimulated overnight with CMV viral lysate, and IFNgamma production from CD4+ T cells was then assessed. CD4 T cells were positively selected using Miltenyi beads, after which CD8 T cells were positively selected from the CD4-negative fraction. Cells stained for CD3, CD4, CD8, CD45RA, CD27 and a live/dead dye were sorted on a BD Aria II into four subsets by CD45RA and CD27. Three healthy volunteers provided blood, and each donor's sample was split into CD4 and CD8 T cells and then further divided into four differentiation subsets. Roughly 130 ml of peripheral blood was collected from each donor, and PBMC were isolated by Ficoll-Paque PLUS density-gradient centrifugation. After sorting, cells were lysed in RLT buffer, RNA was extracted using a Qiagen RNeasy kit, and the extracted RNA was stored at -80 degrees C.

The library was produced with UMI-ligation and nested PCR. The beta constant-region primer was an equimolar mix of two oligonucleotides covering both TRBC1 and TRBC2. The ligated cDNA went through four rounds of PCR with nested alpha and beta constant-region primers together with the SP2 primer. A single-stranded oligonucleotide bearing the SP2 primer plus a 12-nucleotide UMI was ligated onto the 3' end of the cDNA by T4 RNA ligase 1. Incubation of the ligation reaction lasted about 20-25 hours at 16 degrees C. PCR2 was usually performed as a SYBR Green qPCR and halted at a preset threshold so that over-amplification would not occur. All purifications after the first were performed with Agencourt AMPure XP magnetic beads. Libraries were quantified by Qubit and checked on a TapeStation, with a main peak expected near 650 bp. Pooled libraries were sequenced on an Illumina MiSeq using v2 2x251 paired-end kits, and typically about 1-2.3 million reads were obtained per sample. Each sample library was pooled at roughly 4.1 nM, and about 4.5-7.5% PhiX was included to improve cluster recognition. The published analysis was carried out like this. FASTQ reads processed by Demultiplexor were assigned V and J genes by Decombinator through tag matching that tolerated a single base-pair mismatch. UMIs were used by Collapsinator to correct both sequencing errors and frequency errors arising from PCR heterogeneity. CDR3Translator translated TCRs and extracted CDR3s from the conserved cysteine to the FGXG phenylalanine, flagging non-productive sequences. Gini, Shannon entropy and inverse Simpson indices were calculated on repertoires that had been subsampled to equal numbers of UMI-defined TCRs. Power-law fits to clonotype abundance distributions were performed by maximum likelihood within the linear range. For one naive CD8 sample, the pipeline and MIGEC produced similar UMI counts, unique TCR numbers and clonal distributions. One analysis removed from the naive repertoire any naive TCRs that were also found in any memory subset from the same donor. A set of approximately 7,300 CMV-associated CDR3 sequences, compiled from VDJdb and a published dataset, was used to search the repertoires. TCRdb cleaned the public reads at Q25 with fastp, built clones with MiXCR and kept in-frame beta chains. Rows with a matching CDR3 protein are joined into one entry that keeps the most common DNA and genes. TCRdb's processing, not the authors', yielded these V and J calls. Present in this sample are about 150,000 distinct CDR3 sequences, roughly 22% of which were seen just once. Less than 0.13% of the sample goes to the ten largest clones.

The germline V gene (reference sequence) provides CDR1 SEHNR and CDR2 FQNEAQ. V and J are truncated by 3 bases and 0 bases respectively, leaving an intervening sequence of 12 bases. The CDR3 measures 15 amino acids from cysteine to phenylalanine. Of all the DNA, just the CDR3 is kept, 45 bases in frame from base 1. In regard to this clonotype: What this receptor recognizes is not known. The record has no base qualities; no much larger clone is one base away.

General findings and caveats noted by the study authors: A few larger clonotypes were present in naive repertoires, especially CD8 naive repertoires, and these clonotypes were possibly memory cells re-expressing CD45RA. The repertoire findings for the naive and memory subsets could not be validated against a ground truth because none was available. In both CD4 and CD8 cells, the Gini index increased while Shannon and inverse Simpson diversity decreased from naive through CM, EM and EMRA. RNA-based TCR counts may be affected by expression changes linked to T cell activation and differentiation. Single alpha or beta chain sequences, rather than paired alpha/beta receptors, were used to define clonotypes. The abundance of TCRs followed a power law with an exponent that differed between naive and memory subsets yet stayed consistent across the three individuals. Once error correction was done, more than 95% of naive TCR sequences showed up just once, which made the naive abundance distributions much steeper than those of the memory subsets.

The chain joins TRBV7-9 to TRBJ2-7; TRBD1 is a weak D gene call, 6 bases matching. The receptor was isolated from a human donor in good health. The source material was naive CD4+ T cells from blood. The cell subset or site label, as the study defines it: naive T cells, CD45RA high CD27+. This receptor has the CDR3 CASSFRDTSSYEQYF. Here is the DNA: TGTGCCAGCAGCTTCCGGGACACGAGCTCCTACGAGCAGTACTTC.